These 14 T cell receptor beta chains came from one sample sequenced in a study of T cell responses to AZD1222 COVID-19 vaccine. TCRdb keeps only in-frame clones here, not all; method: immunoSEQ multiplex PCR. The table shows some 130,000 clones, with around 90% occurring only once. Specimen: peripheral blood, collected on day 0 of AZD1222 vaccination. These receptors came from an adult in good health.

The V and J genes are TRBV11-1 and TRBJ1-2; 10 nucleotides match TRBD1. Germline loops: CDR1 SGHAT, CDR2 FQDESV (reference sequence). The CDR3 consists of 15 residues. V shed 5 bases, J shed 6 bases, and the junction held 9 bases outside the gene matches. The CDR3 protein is CASSPRTGGMDGYTF. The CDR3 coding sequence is TGTGCCAGCAGCCCCCGGACAGGGGGTATGGATGGCTACACCTTC.

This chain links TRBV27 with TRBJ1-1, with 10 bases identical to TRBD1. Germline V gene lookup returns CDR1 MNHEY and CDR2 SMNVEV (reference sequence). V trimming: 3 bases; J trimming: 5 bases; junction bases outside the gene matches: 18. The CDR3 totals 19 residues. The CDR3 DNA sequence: TGTGCCAGCAGTTTTGACAGGGGGCGGAAAGGAGGATTAAAGACTGAAGCTTTCTTT. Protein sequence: CASSFDRGRKGGLKTEAFF.

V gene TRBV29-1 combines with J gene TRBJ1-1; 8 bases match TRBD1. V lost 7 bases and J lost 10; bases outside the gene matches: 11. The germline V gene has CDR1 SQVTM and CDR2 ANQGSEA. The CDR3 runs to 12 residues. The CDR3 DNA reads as TGCAGCGGGGAGGGGACAGGCTCGAGAGCTTTCTTT. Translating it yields CSGEGTGSRAFF.

CDR3 DNA sequence: TGTGCCAGCAGCACGGGACAGGACTATGGCTACACCTTC. Amino acids: CASSTGQDYGYTF. This rearrangement joins TRBV5-4 to TRBJ1-2; 8 nucleotides line up with TRBD1. CDR3 length: 13 amino acids. The J segment lost 3 bases and the V segment lost 4 bases, leaving 2 bases of the junction unmatched. Germline loops: CDR1 SGHNT, CDR2 YYREEE (reference sequence).

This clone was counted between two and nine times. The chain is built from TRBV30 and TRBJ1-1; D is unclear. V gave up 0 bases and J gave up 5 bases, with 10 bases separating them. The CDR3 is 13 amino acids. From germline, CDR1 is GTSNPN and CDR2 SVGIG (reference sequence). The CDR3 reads CAWSVMRRTEAFF. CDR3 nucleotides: TGTGCCTGGAGTGTCATGAGGCGGACTGAAGCTTTCTTT.

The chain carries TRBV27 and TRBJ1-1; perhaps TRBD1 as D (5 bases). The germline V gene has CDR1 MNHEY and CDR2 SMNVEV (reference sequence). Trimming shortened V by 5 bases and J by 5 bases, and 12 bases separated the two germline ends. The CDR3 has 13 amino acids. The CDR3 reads CASSPLRVTEAFF. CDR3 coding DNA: TGTGCCAGCAGTCCCCTCAGGGTTACTGAAGCTTTCTTT.

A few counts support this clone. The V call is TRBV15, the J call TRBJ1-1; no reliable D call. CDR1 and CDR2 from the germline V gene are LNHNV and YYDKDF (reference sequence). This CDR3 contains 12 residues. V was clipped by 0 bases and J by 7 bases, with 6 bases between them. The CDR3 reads CATSRDVFEAFF. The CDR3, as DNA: TGTGCCACCAGCAGAGATGTGTTTGAAGCTTTCTTT.

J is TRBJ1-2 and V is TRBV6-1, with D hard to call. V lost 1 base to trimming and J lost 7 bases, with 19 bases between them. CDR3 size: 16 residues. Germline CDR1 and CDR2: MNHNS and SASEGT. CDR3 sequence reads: CASSEGRGGKRVGYTF. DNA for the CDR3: TGTGCCAGCAGTGAAGGAAGAGGAGGGAAGAGAGTTGGCTACACCTTC.

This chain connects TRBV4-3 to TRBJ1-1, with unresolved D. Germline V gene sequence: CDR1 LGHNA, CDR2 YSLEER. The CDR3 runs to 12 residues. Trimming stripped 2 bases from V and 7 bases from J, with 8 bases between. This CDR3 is CASSQRSGEAFF. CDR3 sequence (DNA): TGCGCCAGCAGCCAACGGTCGGGTGAAGCTTTCTTT.

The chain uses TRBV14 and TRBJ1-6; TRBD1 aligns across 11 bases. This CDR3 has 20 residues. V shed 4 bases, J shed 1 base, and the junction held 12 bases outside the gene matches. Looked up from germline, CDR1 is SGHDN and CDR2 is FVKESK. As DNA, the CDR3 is TGTGCCAGCAGCCCCGGGACAGGGGGTAAAACGGGTTCCTATAATTCACCCCTCCACTTT. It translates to CASSPGTGGKTGSYNSPLHF.

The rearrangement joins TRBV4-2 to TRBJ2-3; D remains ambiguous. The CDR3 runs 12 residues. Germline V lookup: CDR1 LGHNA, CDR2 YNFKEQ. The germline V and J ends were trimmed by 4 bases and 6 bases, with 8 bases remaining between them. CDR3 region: CASSPTLDTQYF. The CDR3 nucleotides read TGTGCCAGCAGCCCTACATTGGATACGCAGTATTTT.

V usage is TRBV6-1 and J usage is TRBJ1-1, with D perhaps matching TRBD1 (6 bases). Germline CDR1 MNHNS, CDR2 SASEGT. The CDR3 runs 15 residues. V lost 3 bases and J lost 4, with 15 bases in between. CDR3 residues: CASSDIQGGITEAFF. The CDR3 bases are TGTGCCAGCAGTGATATACAGGGTGGGATCACTGAAGCTTTCTTT.

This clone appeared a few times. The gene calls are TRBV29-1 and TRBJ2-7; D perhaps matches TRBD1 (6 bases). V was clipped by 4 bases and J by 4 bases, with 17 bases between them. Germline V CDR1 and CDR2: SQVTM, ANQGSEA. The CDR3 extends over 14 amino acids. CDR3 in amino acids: CSVVRTASSYEQYF. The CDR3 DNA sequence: TGCAGCGTTGTCCGGACAGCGAGTTCTTACGAGCAGTACTTC.

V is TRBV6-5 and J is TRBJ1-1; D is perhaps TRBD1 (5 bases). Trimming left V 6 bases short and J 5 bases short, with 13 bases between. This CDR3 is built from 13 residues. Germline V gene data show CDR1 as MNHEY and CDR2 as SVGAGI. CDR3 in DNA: TGTGCCAGCAGCCTCTTCGGGGGGACTGAAGCTTTCTTT. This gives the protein CASSLFGGTEAFF.